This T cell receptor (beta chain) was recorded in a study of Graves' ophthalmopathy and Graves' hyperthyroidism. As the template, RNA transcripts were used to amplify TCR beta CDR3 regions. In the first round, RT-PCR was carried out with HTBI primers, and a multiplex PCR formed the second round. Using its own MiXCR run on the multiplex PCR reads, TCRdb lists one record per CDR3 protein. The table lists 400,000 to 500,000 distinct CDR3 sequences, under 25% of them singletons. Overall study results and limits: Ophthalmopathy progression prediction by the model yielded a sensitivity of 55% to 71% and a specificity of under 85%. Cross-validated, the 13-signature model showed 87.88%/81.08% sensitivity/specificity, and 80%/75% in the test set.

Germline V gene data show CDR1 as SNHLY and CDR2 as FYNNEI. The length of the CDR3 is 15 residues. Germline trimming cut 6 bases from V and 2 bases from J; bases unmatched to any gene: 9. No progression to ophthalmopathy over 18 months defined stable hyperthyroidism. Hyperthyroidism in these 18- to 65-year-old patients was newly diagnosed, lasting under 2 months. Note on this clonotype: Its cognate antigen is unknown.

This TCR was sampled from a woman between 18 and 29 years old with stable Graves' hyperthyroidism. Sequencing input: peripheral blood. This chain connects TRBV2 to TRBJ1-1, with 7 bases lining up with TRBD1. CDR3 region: CASSLEGQRNTEAFF. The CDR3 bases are TGTGCCAGCAGCCTGGAGGGACAGAGAAACACTGAAGCTTTCTTT.